This T cell receptor beta chain is drawn from a study of type 1 regulatory T cells. Study summary: T-allo10 is an in vitro-generated, Tr1-enriched CD4 T cell product specific for alloantigen.

A single record per CDR3 protein comes from TCRdb applying MiXCR to the reads. The sample lists around 69,000 distinct CDR3 sequences, roughly 60% occurring once. In this sample, this clonotype turned up once. Antigen: not known. The graft donor-derived T-allo10 cells reportedly recognize host alloantigens, are anergic, and suppress alloantigen-specifically. Trimming cost V 3 bases and J 7 bases, with 18 bases left between them. The CDR3 loop spans 16 amino acids. CDR1 and CDR2 (germline): LGHDT, YNNKEL (reference sequence). This chain uses TRBV3-1 with TRBJ2-2; D possibly matches TRBD1 or TRBD2 (7 bases each). This clonotype was obtained from a human donor in good health. Sequencing was carried out using cultured T cells, either the whole culture or a sorted T cell fraction (not recorded which). The subset is: Tr1-enriched cell product generated in vitro against host alloantigens. The CDR3 sequence is CASSHRGGGASGELFF. The CDR3 DNA follows: TGTGCCAGCAGCCATAGGGGAGGGGGCGCAAGCGGGGAGCTGTTTTTT.